Listed below are T cell receptor beta chains from one sample, sequenced in a study of shared clonotypes between healthy human individuals. Data came from immunoSEQ multiplex PCR; TCRdb stores just in-frame clones and leaves some out. The table lists about 670,000 clones, 60% to 80% of them singletons. Material: memory CD4+ T cells sorted from blood. The receptors originated from a woman in her 30s in good health. Each CDR3 is given without its conserved first and last residue. D genes are given only for firm matches.

J: TRBJ2-7
D: TRBD2
V: TRBV5-1
CDR3: ASSPLGVAGGPDTYEQY

J: TRBJ2-7
D: -
V: TRBV6-1
CDR3: ASSRTVQPSYEQY

J: TRBJ1-1
D: TRBD1
V: TRBV18
CDR3: ASSPGQGNTEAF

J: TRBJ1-6
D: -
V: TRBV6-4
CDR3: ASSEVPEDSPLH

J: -
D: -
V: TRBV30
CDR3: AWSQMASYEQY

J: TRBJ2-7
D: -
V: TRBV5-4
CDR3: ASSSLSYEQY

J: TRBJ2-2
D: -
V: TRBV18
CDR3: ASSPLTGVTGELF

J: TRBJ2-5
D: -
V: TRBV5-3
CDR3: ASSLGHFQETQY

J: TRBJ2-7
D: -
V: TRBV7-3
CDR3: ASSSAGAAYEQY

J: TRBJ1-3
D: TRBD1
V: TRBV30
CDR3: ACTSRGAHSGNTIY

J: TRBJ2-3
D: -
V: TRBV10-3
CDR3: AISASGTQY

J: TRBJ2-6
D: -
V: TRBV19
CDR3: ASSTPGANVLT

J: TRBJ2-7
D: TRBD1
V: TRBV5-5
CDR3: ASSRAGQVAYEQY

J: TRBJ2-2
D: -
V: TRBV2
CDR3: ASSEGSYTGELF

J: TRBJ2-5
D: TRBD1
V: TRBV7-3
CDR3: ASSTDRGQETQY

J: TRBJ2-3
D: -
V: TRBV19
CDR3: ASSMGSGTDTQY

J: TRBJ2-2
D: -
V: TRBV5-1
CDR3: ASSLYGTRNTGELF

J: TRBJ1-5
D: -
V: TRBV7-9
CDR3: ASSLSGVQPQH

J: TRBJ2-7
D: TRBD2
V: TRBV27
CDR3: ATTRTSGSIYEQY

J: TRBJ1-4
D: TRBD1
V: TRBV6-5
CDR3: ASGRTGYEKLF

J: TRBJ1-5
D: TRBD1
V: TRBV2
CDR3: ASNLGQGHQPQH

J: TRBJ2-1
D: TRBD2
V: TRBV19
CDR3: ASSIRREAHNEQF

J: TRBJ2-7
D: -
V: TRBV6-6
CDR3: ASSYLSGYEQY

J: TRBJ2-5
D: -
V: TRBV2
CDR3: ASSEARAGQEY

J: TRBJ1-1
D: -
V: TRBV14
CDR3: ASSPDVGLGAF

J: TRBJ1-4
D: -
V: TRBV6-5
CDR3: ASSPSATNEKLF

J: TRBJ2-3
D: TRBD2
V: TRBV6-6
CDR3: ASKNRGGDTQY

J: TRBJ2-3
D: TRBD2
V: TRBV5-1
CDR3: ASEDSTSGTDTQY

J: TRBJ2-7
D: -
V: TRBV18
CDR3: ASSPTQGSSYEQY

J: TRBJ2-6
D: -
V: TRBV5-1
CDR3: ASSLVGSVSGANVLT

J: TRBJ2-2
D: TRBD1
V: TRBV11-3
CDR3: ASSPAGTGFVGRNTGELF

J: TRBJ2-2
D: -
V: TRBV7-2
CDR3: ASSLRVGELF

J: TRBJ2-1
D: TRBD2
V: TRBV4-1
CDR3: ASSQDRASGRTYEQF

J: TRBJ1-2
D: -
V: TRBV7-3
CDR3: ASSLSGSGPSYGYT

J: TRBJ2-7
D: TRBD2
V: TRBV11-3
CDR3: ASSLGAGGAYEQY

J: TRBJ2-7
D: -
V: TRBV10-1
CDR3: ASSESGRERAEQY

J: TRBJ2-2
D: -
V: TRBV19
CDR3: ASSIQLQGRTGELF

J: TRBJ2-1
D: -
V: TRBV7-2
CDR3: ASSLDSSYNEQF

J: TRBJ1-5
D: -
V: TRBV28
CDR3: ASRGTGPSNQPQH

J: TRBJ2-2
D: TRBD2
V: TRBV9
CDR3: ASSGISGTNTGELF

J: TRBJ2-3
D: -
V: TRBV28
CDR3: ASSHPSDIRDTQY

J: TRBJ2-7
D: -
V: TRBV5-8
CDR3: ASSLAYGTRRSYEQY

J: TRBJ2-7
D: TRBD1
V: TRBV2
CDR3: ASSEAGTGGYEQY

J: TRBJ2-7
D: -
V: TRBV20-1
CDR3: SVDNYEQY

J: -
D: -
V: TRBV10-2
CDR3: ASTPQPDSYEQY